This T cell receptor beta chain was retrieved from a study of cytomegalovirus exposure and HLA in healthy donors. Whole-study results and caveats: TCR beta V segments were, for the most part, productive about 87% or about 30% of the time in an earlier analysis.

The CDR3 runs to 15 residues. In germline, CDR1 is SGHTA, CDR2 FQGNSA. Trimming took 1 base from V and 0 from J, leaving 10 bases between them. There are a few counts of this clone. The antigen is unknown. Primers included in the PCR were 60 Vbeta and 13 Jbeta primers. TCRdb's copy holds only in-frame clones and misses some; the assay was immunoSEQ multiplex PCR. The table includes about 120,000 clones, roughly 80% detected once. The chain has TRBV7-2 and TRBJ2-7; no definite D call. The sequencing input was PBMCs. This clonotype was sampled from a female donor in good health and CMV-seropositive. The CDR3 coding sequence is TGTGCCAGCAGCTTAGACCCGTGGAGCTCCTACGAGCAGTACTTC. It encodes CASSLDPWSSYEQYF. Full variable domain (outside the CDR3, taken from reference TRBV7-2 and TRBJ2-7): GAGVSQSPSNKVTEKGKDVELRCDPISGHTALYWYRQSLGQGLEFLIYFQGNSAPDKSGLPSDRFSAERTGGSVSTLTIQRTQQEDSAVYLCASSLDPWSSYEQYFGPGTRLTVT.